This T cell receptor beta chain was obtained from a study of blood T cell repertoires in COVID-19. About the study: Samples taken during acute and convalescent COVID-19 were collected in the United States, Italy and Spain. T cells, B-cell-depleted T cells, or PBMCs provided the cDNA or gDNA that served as material.

CDR1 and CDR2 from the germline V gene are MDHEN and SYDVKM. The CDR3 consists of 14 residues. V lost 6 bases to trimming and J lost 5 bases; unmatched junction nucleotides: 6. As originally analysed: Counts of nucleated cells, estimated from reference gene primer amplification, were obtained. Profiled with immunoSEQ multiplex PCR; TCRdb holds only in-frame clones, not every one. That table gives V, J and clone size, and the DNA gave D and trimming. Altogether about 73,000 clones are present, around four fifths being singletons, with the ten largest covering 5.3%. This sequence joins TRBV28 and TRBJ1-5; 8 bases line up with TRBD1. Sequenced: peripheral blood. The sequence was obtained from a man aged 50-60 years with active COVID-19. CDR3 DNA: TGTGCCAGCAGCCTCTCAGGGGGCTATCAGCCCCAGCATTTT. Translating gives CASSLSGGYQPQHF.